Included here is one T cell receptor beta chain sequence, with context. The sample originates from a study of blood T cell repertoires in COVID-19. Study-wide background: PBMCs, B-cell-depleted T cells, or T cells were the source of the cDNA or gDNA that made up the material.

Original methodology: Estimates of nucleated cell counts were drawn from the amplification of reference gene primers. The table came from immunoSEQ multiplex PCR; TCRdb's copy has only in-frame clones and leaves some out. V and J calls and clone size come straight from that table; D and trimming were deduced from the DNA. The sample shows 200,000 to 300,000 clones, roughly 87% of them seen only once. Germline CDR1 SQVTM, CDR2 ANQGSEA. This CDR3 comprises 13 residues. With 5 bases clipped from V and 7 bases from J, the junction kept 5 bases outside the gene matches. The clonotype originates from a human donor in a cohort sampled during active COVID-19. The V and J genes are TRBV29-1 and TRBJ1-1, with TRBD1 matching over 12 bases. What was sequenced was peripheral blood. The CDR3 spells CSVRDRGRIEAFF. The CDR3 bases are TGCAGCGTTCGGGACAGGGGGCGGATTGAAGCTTTCTTT.